Following are 22 T cell receptor beta chains from one sample sequenced in a study of cytomegalovirus exposure and HLA in healthy donors. The PCR was carried out with 60 Vbeta primers and 13 Jbeta primers. Libraries were prepared by immunoSEQ multiplex PCR; TCRdb keeps only in-frame clonotypes and omits some of them. The repertoire consists of about 200,000 clones, with 79% occurring once and the leading ten covering nearly 4.5%. The material sequenced was PBMCs. Receptors originate from a woman in her twenties or thirties in good health and CMV-seropositive.

The J gene is TRBJ1-1, the V gene TRBV7-9; D uncertain. The V gene lost 1 base and the J gene lost 1 base, with 7 bases spanning the gap. CDR1 and CDR2 from the germline V gene are SEHNR and FQNEAQ (reference sequence). The CDR3 length is 14 residues. The CDR3 coding sequence is TGTGCCAGCAGCTTAGGAACAGAGAACACTGAAGCTTTCTTT. Translated, it gives CASSLGTENTEAFF.

The J gene is TRBJ1-1, the V gene TRBV4-2, with 7 bases identical to TRBD1. The ends lost 3 bases at V and 3 bases at J; junction bases unmatched: 10. In germline, CDR1 is LGHNA, CDR2 YNFKEQ. The CDR3 runs 16 residues. The CDR3, as DNA: TGTGCCAGCAGCCAGGTTCGACAGGGTGCGGACACTGAAGCTTTCTTT. It encodes CASSQVRQGADTEAFF.

The rearrangement joins TRBV7-6 to TRBJ2-3; 9 bases map to TRBD1. CDR1 SGHVS and CDR2 FNYEAQ come from the germline V gene. Trimming at V came to 2 bases and at J to 3 bases, leaving 6 bases not matched to a gene. The CDR3 consists of 16 residues. The CDR3 nucleotides read TGTGCCAGCAGCTTAATGGGACAGGGTAATACAGATACGCAGTATTTT. Translation gives CASSLMGQGNTDTQYF. Combining the CDR3 with reference TRBV7-6 and TRBJ2-3 gives the whole variable domain GAGVSQSPRYKVTKRGQDVALRCDPISGHVSLYWYRQALGQGPEFLTYFNYEAQQDKSGLPNDRFSAERPEGSISTLTIQRTEQRDSAMYRCASSLMGQGNTDTQYFGPGTRLTVL.

The chain uses TRBV18 and TRBJ1-2, with 7 bases that match TRBD1. This CDR3 has 16 residues. The V and J ends lost 3 bases and 3 bases, in that order; junction bases with no gene match: 10. Germline CDR1 is KGHSH and CDR2 is LQKENI. The CDR3 here is CASSPRQGPSDYGYTF. DNA of the CDR3: TGTGCCAGCTCACCGAGACAGGGCCCGTCGGACTATGGCTACACCTTC.

The CDR3 nucleotides read TGTGCCTGGAGCAGGGTTGGCACTGAAGCTTTCTTT. Protein: CAWSRVGTEAFF. This rearrangement joins TRBV30 to TRBJ1-1, with D possibly TRBD1 on 5 matching bases. CDR1 GTSNPN and CDR2 SVGIG come from the germline V gene (reference sequence). This CDR3 has 12 amino acids. Trimming pared 3 bases from V and 4 bases from J, leaving 9 bases between.

The chain has TRBV5-1 and TRBJ2-3; TRBD1 might be the D (6 bases). CDR1 and CDR2 (germline): SGHRS, YFSETQ. CDR3 size: 13 residues. V shed 4 bases and J shed 3 bases, with 9 bases lying between them. CDR3: CASSPGATDTQYF. DNA of the CDR3: TGCGCCAGCAGCCCAGGGGCTACAGATACGCAGTATTTT.

The chain combines TRBV19 with TRBJ2-5; 7 nucleotides agree with TRBD1. The V gene end was trimmed by 3 bases and the J gene end by 5 bases; junction bases not matched to a gene: 6. This CDR3 spans 14 amino acids. Germline loops: CDR1 LNHDA, CDR2 SQIVND (reference sequence). The CDR3 DNA reads TGTGCCAGTAGTATGGGGACAGAACTGGAGACCCAGTACTTC. Its translation is CASSMGTELETQYF.

The chain combines TRBV15 with TRBJ2-3; 8 bases agree with TRBD1. CDR3 size: 16 residues. Germline lookup yields CDR1 LNHNV and CDR2 YYDKDF (reference sequence). Trimming removed 3 bases from V and 8 bases from J; junction bases left unmatched: 13. The CDR3 DNA is TGTGCCACCAGCAGCCCTCCGGGACAGGCGTCAGGTACGCAGTATTTT. As protein: CATSSPPGQASGTQYF.

The gene calls are TRBV27 and TRBJ1-2, with a tentative D call TRBD1 (6 bases). CDR3 length equals 13 residues. Trimming pared 6 bases from V and 6 bases from J, leaving 14 bases between. Germline V lookup: CDR1 MNHEY, CDR2 SMNVEV (reference sequence). CDR3 amino acids: CASSPHREDGYTF. CDR3 in DNA: TGTGCCAGCAGCCCACACAGGGAAGATGGCTACACCTTC.

In DNA, the CDR3 is TGTGCCAGCAGCTCCTCCGAGGGCGGGGAGCTGTTTTTT. Translated, it gives CASSSSEGGELFF. This sequence joins TRBV7-9 and TRBJ2-2; D may be TRBD2 (5 bases). Trimming removed 4 bases at V and 7 bases at J, with 10 bases between. The CDR3 spans 13 residues. Germline CDR1 reads SEHNR; CDR2 reads FQNEAQ (reference sequence).

This clone was seen just once. The V call is TRBV4-2, the J call TRBJ2-1; 13 bases fit TRBD2. Germline V lookup: CDR1 LGHNA, CDR2 YNFKEQ. The V gene end was trimmed by 3 bases and the J gene end by 8 bases; junction bases not matched to a gene: 4. This CDR3 has 15 residues. CDR3 protein: CASSHLTSGRDEQFF. The CDR3, as DNA: TGTGCCAGCAGCCATCTAACTAGCGGGAGGGATGAGCAGTTCTTC.

Only one count was recorded for this clone. In DNA form, the CDR3 reads TGTGCCAGCAGCTCCATGGCAAAAGATGAAGCTTTCTTT. Its translation is CASSSMAKDEAFF. The J gene is TRBJ1-1, the V gene TRBV7-9; D unclear. The CDR3 totals 13 residues. V lost 4 bases and J lost 7, with 13 bases in between. CDR1 is SEHNR and CDR2 is FQNEAQ in the germline V gene (reference sequence).

The chain recombines TRBV9 with TRBJ2-2; 10 positions match TRBD2. Per germline, CDR1 SGDLS and CDR2 YYNGEE. The CDR3 is 17 amino acids. The junction had 9 bases not matched to a gene; V was cut back by 3 bases and J by 4 bases. Written as DNA, the CDR3 is TGTGCCAGCAGCGATGGAGCGGGAGGGTTGGGCACCGGGGAGCTGTTTTTT. Its protein is CASSDGAGGLGTGELFF. The full variable domain, completed using reference TRBV9 and TRBJ2-2, is DSGVTQTPKHLITATGQRVTLRCSPRSGDLSVYWYQQSLDQGLQFLIQYYNGEERAKGNILERFSAQQFPDLHSELNLSSLELGDSALYFCASSDGAGGLGTGELFFGEGSRLTVL.

The chain recombines TRBV4-1 with TRBJ2-1, with TRBD2 identical over 13 bases. CDR1 and CDR2 from the germline V gene are MGHRA and YSYEKL. The CDR3 has 18 residues. V shed 0 bases and J 6 bases; nucleotides not matched to a gene: 8. This CDR3 reads CASSQELAGGYMVNEQFF. The CDR3 DNA reads as TGCGCCAGCAGCCAAGAACTAGCGGGGGGGTATATGGTCAATGAGCAGTTCTTC.

The chain carries TRBV6-1 and TRBJ1-1, with TRBD1 matching 9 bases. CDR3 length: 14 amino acids. Germline trimming cut 5 bases from V and 1 base from J; bases unmatched to any gene: 2. Germline V lookup: CDR1 MNHNS, CDR2 SASEGT. As DNA, the CDR3 is TGTGCCAGCAGTTCGGGACAGGGGAACACTGAAGCTTTCTTT. Amino acid sequence: CASSSGQGNTEAFF.

This clone was picked up a small number of times. The chain has TRBV6-7 and TRBJ1-2; unclear D gene. TRBV6-7 is an ORF; its function is uncertain. V gave up 0 bases and J gave up 0 bases, with 26 bases separating them. This CDR3 is built from 21 residues. The CDR3 sequence is CASSYSFEGWQVGQANYGYTF. Here the CDR3 DNA reads TGTGCCAGCAGTTACTCGTTCGAAGGATGGCAGGTGGGTCAAGCTAACTATGGCTACACCTTC.

This sequence joins TRBV5-4 and TRBJ2-3, with 7 bases that match TRBD2. This CDR3 comprises 17 residues. V dropped 0 bases and J dropped 2; count of bases not matched to a gene: 9. In germline, CDR1 is SGHNT, CDR2 YYREEE (reference sequence). The DNA of the CDR3 is TGTGCCAGCAGCTTGGTAGCTTCTAGCGGATTCACAGATACGCAGTATTTT. It codes for CASSLVASSGFTDTQYF.

The CDR3 sequence: CASSPGQGGDGYTF. As DNA, the CDR3 is TGTGCCAGCTCACCAGGGCAGGGCGGCGATGGCTACACCTTC. This chain uses TRBV18 with TRBJ1-2; perhaps TRBD1 as D (5 bases). The CDR3 has 14 amino acids. Germline loops: CDR1 KGHSH, CDR2 LQKENI. Trimming pared 2 bases from V and 6 bases from J, leaving 13 bases between.

This chain joins TRBV27 and TRBJ1-4; no clear D. The CDR3 length is 13 residues. Trimming stripped 5 bases from V and 7 bases from J, with 11 bases between. From germline, CDR1 is MNHEY and CDR2 SMNVEV (reference sequence). The CDR3 loop is CASSNGGGEKLFF. The CDR3 coding sequence is TGTGCCAGCAGTAACGGAGGAGGTGAAAAACTGTTTTTT.

This chain connects TRBV16 to TRBJ2-7; D gene uncertain. CDR3 size: 12 residues. The V gene lost 4 bases and the J gene lost 3 bases, with 7 bases spanning the gap. Germline lookup yields CDR1 KGHSY and CDR2 FQNENV. In nucleotides, the CDR3 is TGTGCCAGCAGCCTATATTACTACGAGCAGTACTTC. This gives the protein CASSLYYYEQYF.

This rearrangement joins TRBV11-2 to TRBJ2-2, with a possible D match to TRBD2 (5 bases). The V gene lost 3 bases and the J gene lost 7 bases, with 21 bases spanning the gap. The germline V gene encodes CDR1 SGHAT and CDR2 FQNNGV. There are 17 residues in the CDR3. The CDR3, as DNA: TGTGCCAGCAGCTTGCGAGGGCCGGTTCCCTCTTTCGGGGAGCTGTTTTTT. It is translated as CASSLRGPVPSFGELFF.

The chain couples TRBV4-2 to TRBJ1-2, with 12 positions matching TRBD1. Germline V gives CDR1 LGHNA, CDR2 YNFKEQ. The CDR3 runs to 16 residues. Losses at the gene ends were 1 base for V and 8 bases for J; bases not matched to a gene: 8. In DNA, the CDR3 is TGTGCCAGCAGCCAAGGCGCGGGACAGGGGGCGTTAGGCTACACCTTC. It is translated as CASSQGAGQGALGYTF.